This entry describes one TCR beta chain. Its antigen is unknown. This record comes from a study of shared clonotypes between healthy human individuals. Whole-study findings and limits: Estimated richness was generally greater in naive than memory subsets.

In the original workflow: There were no quality scores in the junction-only immunoSEQ sequences, so filtering differed. Repertoires were generated with immunoSEQ multiplex PCR, while TCRdb's copy carries only in-frame clones and drops some. The V and J calls and clone size come from that table; D and trimming were worked out from the DNA. The data show 2 million to 3 million clones, 80% to 95% seen once. Germline-derived CDR1 and CDR2 are SGHTA and FQGTGA. With 2 bases removed from V and 1 base from J, the gap between germline ends came to 10 bases. The CDR3 runs 15 residues. V is TRBV7-3 and J is TRBJ2-3; D is uncertain. The sequence was obtained from a man in his late teens or twenties in good health. Some clones in this sample may be carry-over from other donors' samples. Sequenced: naive CD4+ T cells from PBMCs. Described subset: CD45RA+ positively selected. The CDR3 nucleotides read TGTGCCAGCAGCTTATTAAATACCGGCACAGATACGCAGTATTTT. It codes for CASSLLNTGTDTQYF.